This is a list of T cell receptor beta chains from one sample in a study of T cells in Graves' hyperthyroidism and ophthalmopathy. TCRdb reprocessed the multiplex PCR reads via MiXCR and lists one record per CDR3 protein. This sample has roughly 740,000 distinct CDR3 sequences, with about 16% found just once. Material for sequencing was blood. The receptor set was obtained from a man aged 18 to 30 with Graves' hyperthyroidism. Each CDR3 is given with its conserved first and last residue. The D gene is left open where the match is weak. A row's size may be missing; if present it is once, few, many or a size class.

j_call,v_call,clone_size,d_call,cdr3_nt,cdr3_aa
TRBJ2-1,TRBV12-3/TRBV12-4,many,.,TGTGCCAGCTCGGGGCAGGTGGGCTACAATGAGCAGTTCTTC,CASSGQVGYNEQFF
TRBJ2-1,TRBV18,many,TRBD2,TGTGCCAGCTCACCACTAGCGGGGTCGAGCTCCTACAATGAGCAGTTCTTC,CASSPLAGSSSYNEQFF
TRBJ2-3,TRBV5-6,.,TRBD2,TGTGCCAGCAGCTACGGACTAGCGGGAGGGGATACGCAGTATTTT,CASSYGLAGGDTQYF
TRBJ1-5,TRBV2,many,TRBD1,TGTGCCAGCAGTGGGGAGGGACAGGGGATTCAGCCCCAGCATTTT,CASSGEGQGIQPQHF
TRBJ2-1,TRBV28,.,TRBD2,TGTGCCAGCAGTTCTTCTAGCGGGGGGTACAATGAGCAGTTCTTC,CASSSSSGGYNEQFF
TRBJ2-1,TRBV9,.,TRBD2,TGTGCCAGCAGCGTTTTCCCGGGACTAGCGGGGAACAATGAGCAGTTCTTC,CASSVFPGLAGNNEQFF
TRBJ2-7,TRBV30,few,.,TGTGCCTGGAGTGGCCAGGGATCCTGGCTCGGCGAGCAGTACTTC,CAWSGQGSWLGEQYF
TRBJ2-7,TRBV10-3,few,TRBD1,TGTGCCATCAGAGGGACAGAATCCTACGAGCAGTACTTC,CAIRGTESYEQYF
TRBJ2-5,TRBV7-9,.,.,TGTGCCAGCTGGGGTGGGGGTTTCCAAGAGACCCAGTACTTC,CASWGGGFQETQYF
TRBJ2-7,TRBV27,many,TRBD1,TGTGCCAGCAGGGGACAGGGAACCTACGAGCAGTACTTC,CASRGQGTYEQYF
TRBJ2-7,TRBV20-1,many,.,TGCAGTGCTACCCGGCCCACCTACGAGCAGTACTTC,CSATRPTYEQYF
TRBJ1-5,TRBV19,.,.,TGTGCCAGTAGTATGGTCGGGTGGGGGAGTCAGCCCCAGCATTTT,CASSMVGWGSQPQHF
TRBJ2-3,TRBV12-3/TRBV12-4,many,.,TGTGCCACCGGACGGGATACGCAGTATTTT,CATGRDTQYF
TRBJ2-5,TRBV7-2,many,TRBD2,TGTGCCAGCAGCTTAGCCGCGGGGGAAGAGACCCAGTACTTC,CASSLAAGEETQYF
TRBJ2-5,TRBV20-1,many,TRBD2,TGCAGTGCTAGAGACCCTAGGACTAGCGGGAAAGAGACCCAGTACTTC,CSARDPRTSGKETQYF
TRBJ1-4,TRBV5-1,many,.,TGCGCCAGCAGCCGGCTCCCAAGGGGAGATAATGAAAAACTGTTTTTT,CASSRLPRGDNEKLFF
TRBJ2-1,TRBV6-1,.,.,TGTGCCAGCAGTGAAGCGCGAGGCAATGAGCAGTTCTTC,CASSEARGNEQFF
TRBJ2-7,TRBV27,.,TRBD2,TGTGCCAGCAGTTTAGATAGCGGGAGGGCCAAAGAGCAGTACTTC,CASSLDSGRAKEQYF
TRBJ2-7,TRBV7-9,.,TRBD2,TGTGCCAGCAGCCCCTCACTAGCGGGGTCCTACGAGCAGTACTTC,CASSPSLAGSYEQYF
TRBJ2-1,TRBV13,.,TRBD2,TGTGCCAGCAGACAAGCGGGACCAACCTACAATGAGCAGTTCTTC,CASRQAGPTYNEQFF
TRBJ1-2,TRBV30,many,TRBD1,TGTGCCTGGAGTAGGACAGGGAACTATGGCTACACCTTC,CAWSRTGNYGYTF
TRBJ2-5,TRBV4-1,few,.,TGCGCCAGCAGCCAAGAGCATGGGCGGGAGACCCAGTACTTC,CASSQEHGRETQYF
TRBJ1-2,TRBV5-1,.,.,TGCGCCAGCAGCTTGCCCCTCGGGGGACATGGCTACACCTTC,CASSLPLGGHGYTF
TRBJ2-1,TRBV7-8,.,.,TGTGCCAGCAGCTTAGCGATGAGGGGGGGTGAGCAGTTCTTC,CASSLAMRGGEQFF
TRBJ2-1,TRBV24-1,few,.,TGTGCCACCAGTGACTGGACGCTGAATGGGAATGAGCAGTTCTTC,CATSDWTLNGNEQFF
TRBJ1-1,TRBV29-1,.,.,TGCAGCGTTGCCGCACTGGACACTGAAGCTTTCTTT,CSVAALDTEAFF
TRBJ2-2,TRBV19,many,.,TGTGCCAGTAGTATAACGTTGACAGGAGGCTATGGGAACACCGGGGAGCTGTTTTTT,CASSITLTGGYGNTGELFF
TRBJ2-1,TRBV24-1,few,.,TGTGCCACCAGTGATGCCGGGGAGGTACCCTACAATGAGCAGTTCTTC,CATSDAGEVPYNEQFF
TRBJ2-2,TRBV13,.,.,TGTGCCAGCAGTGGAGTAGTGACAGGCACGGACATCGGGGAGCTGTTTTTT,CASSGVVTGTDIGELFF
TRBJ1-1,TRBV5-6,many,TRBD1,TGTGCCAGCAGCTTGGCTAGGGGGCGGGACACTGAAGCTTTCTTT,CASSLARGRDTEAFF
TRBJ1-4,TRBV3-1,few,TRBD1,TGTGCCAGCAGCCAAGGTCGACAGGGGGCGGAAAAACTGTTTTTT,CASSQGRQGAEKLFF